This T cell receptor beta chain was observed in a study of T cell repertoires in cytomegalovirus infection. At the level of the study: Researchers turned to recently identified HLA-C-restricted CMV epitopes as well as well-studied HLA-B-restricted ones. Matching HLA type, along with CMV infection, was indicated by public TCR beta signatures.

Overall study findings and caveats: HLA-C-restricted CMV clonotypes gave the most frequent clonotype in two of eight donors.

MiXCR, applied by TCRdb to the reads, yields one record per CDR3 protein. The data contain 700,000 to 850,000 distinct CDR3 sequences, 32% of them singletons. This clonotype turned up a few times. As yet, its antigen is unknown. CDR1 is SGHRS, CDR2 YFSETQ, per germline. CDR3 length: 14 residues. Trimming took 0 bases from V and 0 from J, leaving 6 bases between them. The clonotype comes from a human donor in good health (CMV status not recorded). Some clones in this sample may be carry-over from other donors' samples. The V call is TRBV5-1, the J call TRBJ1-1; D gene ambiguous. The sequencing here drew on cultured CD8+ T cells from PBMCs, taken from culture after CMV antigen stimulation. The CDR3 spells CASSLADLNTEAFF. CDR3 sequence (DNA): TGCGCCAGCAGCTTGGCTGACCTGAACACTGAAGCTTTCTTT.